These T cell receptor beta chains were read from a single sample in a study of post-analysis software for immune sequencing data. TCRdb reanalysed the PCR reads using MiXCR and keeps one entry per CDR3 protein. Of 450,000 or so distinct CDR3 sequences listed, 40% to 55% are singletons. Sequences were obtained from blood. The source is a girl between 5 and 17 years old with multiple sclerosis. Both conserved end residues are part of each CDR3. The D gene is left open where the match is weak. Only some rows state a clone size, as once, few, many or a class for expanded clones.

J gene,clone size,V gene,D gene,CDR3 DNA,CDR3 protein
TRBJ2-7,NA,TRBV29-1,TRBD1,TGCAGCTTCCGGGACAGGGGGAACCACGAGCAGTACTTC,CSFRDRGNHEQYF
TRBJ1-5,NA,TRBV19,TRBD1,TGTGCCAGTAGTATAGGGCAGGGGGCGAAGGGCAATCAGCCCCAGCATTTT,CASSIGQGAKGNQPQHF
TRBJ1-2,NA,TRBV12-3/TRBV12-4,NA,TGTGCCAGCAGTTTAGGTGAGGGGTTTGGCCACACCTTC,CASSLGEGFGHTF
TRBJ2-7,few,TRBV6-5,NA,TGTGCCAGCAGTTACTCGAGGGTACCCTACGAGCAGTACTTC,CASSYSRVPYEQYF
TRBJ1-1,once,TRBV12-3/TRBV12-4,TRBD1,TGTGCCAGCACTTTAATCGGGGACAGGGAAGCTTTCTTT,CASTLIGDREAFF
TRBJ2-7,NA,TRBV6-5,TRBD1,TGTGCCAGCAACTGGGACAGGGCGGGAGAGACCCGGTACTTC,CASNWDRAGETRYF
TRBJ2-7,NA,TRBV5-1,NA,TGCGCCAGCAGCTTTGAACCGGGACCTAACTACGAGCAGTACTTC,CASSFEPGPNYEQYF
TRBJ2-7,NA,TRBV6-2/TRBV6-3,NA,TGTGCCAGCAGTCCGGGACTCTCCCTCTACGAGCAGTACTTC,CASSPGLSLYEQYF
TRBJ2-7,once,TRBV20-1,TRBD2,TGCAGTGCTAGAGCTGTCGGGACTAGCGGGAGTTCCCACGAGCAGTACTTC,CSARAVGTSGSSHEQYF
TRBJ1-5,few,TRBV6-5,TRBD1,TGTGCCAGCAGTATACAGGGGAATAGCAATCAGCCCCAGCATTTT,CASSIQGNSNQPQHF
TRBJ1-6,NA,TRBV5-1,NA,TGCGCCAGCAGCATGGGACCGAATAATTCACCCCTCCACTTT,CASSMGPNNSPLHF
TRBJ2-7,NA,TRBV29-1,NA,TGCAGCGTTCAAAGCGGATCCTACGAGCAGTACTTC,CSVQSGSYEQYF
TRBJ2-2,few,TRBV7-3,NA,TGTGCCAGCAGCTTGGGCTCTAACACCGGGGAGCTGTTTTTT,CASSLGSNTGELFF
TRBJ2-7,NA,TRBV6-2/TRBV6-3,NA,TGTGCCAGCAGTTACCAAGCTTTCCCCTACGAGCAGTACTTC,CASSYQAFPYEQYF
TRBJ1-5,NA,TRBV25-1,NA,TGTGCCAGCAGTTTTGAGGGCCTCGGCCAGCCCCAGCATTTT,CASSFEGLGQPQHF
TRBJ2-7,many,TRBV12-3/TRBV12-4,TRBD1,TGTGCCAGCAGTCTGACAGGAACAGGGGGTTTCTACGAGCAGTACTTC,CASSLTGTGGFYEQYF
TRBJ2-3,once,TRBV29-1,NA,TGCAGCGTTGCTACGGGGGTCGGCGGAGGAGATACGCAGTATTTT,CSVATGVGGGDTQYF
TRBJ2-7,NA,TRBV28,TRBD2,TGTGCCAGCACCCGACTAGCGGGCTCCTACGAGCAGTACTTC,CASTRLAGSYEQYF
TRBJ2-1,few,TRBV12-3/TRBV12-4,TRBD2,TGTGCCAGCAGTTTATTGCGTCTAGCGGGAGGGAATGAGCAGTTCTTC,CASSLLRLAGGNEQFF
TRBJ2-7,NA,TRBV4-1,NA,TGCGCCAGCAGCCAAGCTCTTGGGGATGTTCCCTACGAGCAGTACTTC,CASSQALGDVPYEQYF
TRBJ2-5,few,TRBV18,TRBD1,TGTGCCAGCTCACGACCCGGGACAGCGGTACAAGAGACCCAGTACTTC,CASSRPGTAVQETQYF
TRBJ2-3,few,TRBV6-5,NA,TGTGCCAGCAGTAGGGCGGGCAGGGGATACGATACGCAGTATTTT,CASSRAGRGYDTQYF
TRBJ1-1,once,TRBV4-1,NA,TGCGCCAGCAGCCAGCAGGGAACGACTGAAGCTTTCTTT,CASSQQGTTEAFF
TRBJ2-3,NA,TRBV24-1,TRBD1,TGTGCCACCAGTGATCCCGCCGGGACAGCAGATACGCAGTATTTT,CATSDPAGTADTQYF
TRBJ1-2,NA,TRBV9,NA,TGTGCCAGCAGCGCCCCATCAAACCGACAGGAAGAAGCGGATGGCTACACCTTC,CASSAPSNRQEEADGYTF
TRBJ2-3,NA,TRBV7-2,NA,TGTGCCAGCAGCTTAGTTATTTCAGATACGCAGTATTTT,CASSLVISDTQYF
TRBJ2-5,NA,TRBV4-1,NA,TGCGCCAGCAGCCTAGCCCCGGGGGAGCAGTACTTC,CASSLAPGEQYF
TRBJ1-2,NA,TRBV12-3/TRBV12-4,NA,TGTGCCAGCAGTTTTGGTCAGACGCGTTCTGGCTACACCTTC,CASSFGQTRSGYTF
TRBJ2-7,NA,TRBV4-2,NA,TGTGCCAGCAGCCCTACGCTGACTAACGTAGGCGAGTACGAGCAGTACTTC,CASSPTLTNVGEYEQYF
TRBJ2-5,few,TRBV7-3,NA,TGTGCCAGCAGCTCTACAGGGCGGGAGACCCAGTACTTC,CASSSTGRETQYF
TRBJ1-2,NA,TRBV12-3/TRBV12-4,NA,TGTGCCAGCAGTACCCCAGGACAGTCGAACTCTGGCTACACCTTC,CASSTPGQSNSGYTF
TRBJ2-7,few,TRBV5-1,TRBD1,TGCGCCAGCAGCTTACTCCCCTCCGGGACAGGTTCCTACGAGCAGTACTTC,CASSLLPSGTGSYEQYF
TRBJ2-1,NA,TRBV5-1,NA,TGCGCCAGTAGAGTAGGGGTCTTTGGTTATAGTGAGCAGTTCTTC,CASRVGVFGYSEQFF
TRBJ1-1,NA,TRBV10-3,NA,TGTGCCATCGGGCAGGAGGGAACTGAAGCTTTCTTT,CAIGQEGTEAFF
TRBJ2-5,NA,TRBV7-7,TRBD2,TGTGCTAGCAGCTTAGGGACTAGCGGGAGCAATGAGCAGTACTTC,CASSLGTSGSNEQYF
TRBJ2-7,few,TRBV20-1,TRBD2,TGCAGTGCTAGGGAACGGACTAGCGGCTCCTACGAGCAGTACTTC,CSARERTSGSYEQYF
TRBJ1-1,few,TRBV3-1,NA,TGTGCCAGCAGCCAAGATTGGGGGATCGCTGATGAAGCTTTCTTT,CASSQDWGIADEAFF